Presented here are 26 T cell receptor beta chains from one specimen sequenced in a study of cytomegalovirus exposure and HLA in healthy donors. The PCR made use of 60 Vbeta and 13 Jbeta primers. Profiling relied on immunoSEQ multiplex PCR, and the TCRdb table lists in-frame clones only, not all of them. This sample yields 90,000 to 150,000 clones, of which over 60% are seen a single time; roughly 3.1% belongs to the top ten. The sequenced material came from PBMCs. These receptors were obtained from a woman in her thirties in good health and CMV-seropositive.

The gene calls are TRBV28 and TRBJ1-6, with 7 bases that match TRBD1. Germline assignment: CDR1 MDHEN and CDR2 SYDVKM. CDR3 size: 15 residues. Germline trimming cut 6 bases from V and 8 bases from J; bases unmatched to any gene: 10. CDR3 nucleotides: TGTGCCAGCAGGATTTGGGCAGGGGGTCATTCACCCCTCCACTTT. Encoded protein: CASRIWAGGHSPLHF.

This chain connects TRBV5-1 to TRBJ1-4; no reliable D call. V was pared by 4 bases and J by 0 bases, with 19 bases between. From germline, CDR1 is SGHRS and CDR2 YFSETQ. This CDR3 is 18 amino acids long. CDR3 bases: TGCGCCAGCAGCCAGGCCCTCTACAGCTTTGCAACTAATGAAAAACTGTTTTTT. It translates to CASSQALYSFATNEKLFF.

This clone showed up just once. This sequence joins TRBV6-5 and TRBJ2-2; D might be TRBD2 (5 bases). From germline, CDR1 is MNHEY and CDR2 SVGAGI. V was clipped by 2 bases and J by 9 bases, with 13 bases between them. The CDR3 loop spans 14 amino acids. The CDR3 DNA reads TGTGCCAGCAGTTACGATGTAGGAGGCAGGGAGCTGTTTTTT. It codes for CASSYDVGGRELFF.

The CDR3 is CASGRTGSSYEQYF. CDR3 nucleotide sequence: TGTGCTAGTGGTCGGACAGGTTCCTCCTACGAGCAGTACTTC. The chain has TRBV12-5 and TRBJ2-7; TRBD1 agrees at 7 bases. Trimming took 5 bases from V and 0 from J; bases not matched to a gene: 4. The CDR3 contains 14 residues. The V gene's germline CDR1 is LGHNT and CDR2 FRNRAP.

V usage is TRBV6-1 and J usage is TRBJ1-6, with D possibly matching TRBD1 (6 bases). The CDR3 covers 15 residues. V lost 7 bases and J 7 bases, leaving 17 bases between the germline ends. Germline lookup yields CDR1 MNHNS and CDR2 SASEGT. The CDR3 region is CASIEGGGDNSPLHF. The CDR3 DNA reads as TGTGCCAGCATCGAGGGGGGAGGGGACAATTCACCCCTCCACTTT.

The chain links TRBV2 to TRBJ2-5; D is unresolved. The CDR3 totals 12 residues. Germline values: CDR1 SNHLY, CDR2 FYNNEI. Trimming stripped 3 bases from V and 5 bases from J, with 7 bases between. CDR3 region: CASSDPRETQYF. CDR3 DNA: TGTGCCAGCAGTGACCCCAGGGAGACCCAGTACTTC.

The rearrangement joins TRBV7-2 to TRBJ2-7; D might be TRBD1 (5 bases). Germline V gene sequence: CDR1 SGHTA, CDR2 FQGNSA. This CDR3 comprises 13 residues. Deletions cut 8 bases from V and 3 bases from J, with 14 bases between. The CDR3 nucleotides are TGTGCCAGCGCGCCCACCAGGGTCTACGAGCAGTACTTC. Its protein is CASAPTRVYEQYF.

V usage is TRBV12-5 and J usage is TRBJ1-1, with D possibly being TRBD1 (6 bases). The CDR3 is 13 residues long. Germline V CDR1 and CDR2: LGHNT, FRNRAP. V lost 4 bases and J 1 base, leaving 7 bases between the germline ends. CDR3 amino acids: CASGWGQNTEAFF. CDR3 bases: TGTGCTAGTGGTTGGGGACAGAACACTGAAGCTTTCTTT.

J is TRBJ1-6 and V is TRBV6-5; possible D gene TRBD1, 5 bases. The CDR3 loop spans 14 amino acids. Germline loops: CDR1 MNHEY, CDR2 SVGAGI. Trimming shortened V by 5 bases and J by 0 bases, and 5 bases separated the two germline ends. Here the CDR3 DNA reads TGTGCCAGCAGTGACAGCTCCTATAATTCACCCCTCCACTTT. This encodes CASSDSSYNSPLHF.

This clone was observed a single time. This chain connects TRBV5-1 to TRBJ1-6; possible D gene TRBD1, 5 bases. Looked up from germline, CDR1 is SGHRS and CDR2 is YFSETQ. V lost 0 bases to trimming and J lost 5 bases, with 12 bases between them. The CDR3 contains 16 residues. CDR3 residues: CASSLEGPGDNSPLHF. In DNA, the CDR3 is TGCGCCAGCAGCTTGGAGGGCCCGGGGGATAATTCACCCCTCCACTTT.

This clone was detected a few times. In nucleotides, the CDR3 is TGTGCCAGCAGCGTAGATGAGAGAGGTGGCTACACCTTC. Protein sequence: CASSVDERGGYTF. The genes are TRBV9 and TRBJ1-2; no firm D call. CDR3 length: 13 residues. Trimming took off 0 bases at V and 7 bases at J, with 10 bases between the two ends. In germline, CDR1 is SGDLS, CDR2 YYNGEE.

This clone was seen a few times. The V call is TRBV6-6, the J call TRBJ2-7; no firm D call. The V gene lost 2 bases and the J gene lost 3 bases, with 8 bases spanning the gap. Germline CDR1 reads MNHNY; CDR2 reads SVGAGI (reference sequence). This CDR3 has 13 residues. The CDR3 nucleotides read TGTGCCAGCAGTTACAACGGCGGCTACGAGCAGTACTTC. Amino acid sequence: CASSYNGGYEQYF.

The chain recombines TRBV5-4 with TRBJ1-2; 9 bases line up with TRBD1. CDR1 is SGHNT and CDR2 is YYREEE in the germline V gene (reference sequence). V dropped 6 bases and J dropped 7; count of bases not matched to a gene: 19. The CDR3 sequence is 17 residues long. CDR3 residues: CASTSGAGTGSWVGYTF. The CDR3 coding sequence is TGTGCCAGCACAAGTGGGGCCGGGACAGGGTCTTGGGTTGGCTACACCTTC.

This clone turned up a few times. The chain combines TRBV28 with TRBJ1-5; 10 bases are a match to TRBD1. Germline loops: CDR1 MDHEN, CDR2 SYDVKM. V lost 8 bases to trimming and J lost 6 bases; unmatched junction nucleotides: 7. The CDR3 has 14 amino acids. For the CDR3, the DNA is TGTGCCAGCCAGACAGGGGGCGCGGGTCAGCCCCAGCATTTT. Protein product: CASQTGGAGQPQHF.

This clone was detected only once. V and J are TRBV5-1 and TRBJ1-1; 7 nucleotides line up with TRBD1. Trimming cost V 5 bases and J 0 bases; bases outside gene matches: 4. The CDR3 runs to 14 residues. From germline, CDR1 is SGHRS and CDR2 YFSETQ. The CDR3 sequence is CASRRDSLNTEAFF. The DNA for the CDR3 is TGCGCCAGCAGAAGGGACAGCCTGAACACTGAAGCTTTCTTT. Full variable domain (missing parts from reference TRBV5-1 and TRBJ1-1): KAGVTQTPRYLIKTRGQQVTLSCSPISGHRSVSWYQQTPGQGLQFLFEYFSETQRNKGNFPGRFSGRQFSNSRSEMNVSTLELGDSALYLCASRRDSLNTEAFFGQGTRLTVV.

This chain connects TRBV30 to TRBJ1-5; D is uncertain. V lost 1 base and J 4 bases, leaving 11 bases between the germline ends. Per germline, CDR1 GTSNPN and CDR2 SVGIG (reference sequence). The CDR3 is 14 residues long. The CDR3 sequence: CAWSEIFRNQPQHF. The DNA for the CDR3 is TGTGCCTGGAGTGAGATTTTCCGGAATCAGCCCCAGCATTTT.

This chain links TRBV5-4 with TRBJ2-7; no firm D call. The CDR3 totals 13 residues. Trimming left V 2 bases short and J 3 bases short, with 9 bases between. CDR1 and CDR2 (germline): SGHNT, YYREEE (reference sequence). CDR3 amino acids: CASSLTDRYEQYF. The CDR3 coding sequence is TGTGCCAGCAGCTTAACAGACCGCTACGAGCAGTACTTC.

The chain recombines TRBV6-1 with TRBJ1-4; no clear D. The V end lost 6 bases, the J end lost 0 bases, and 8 bases lay between the germline ends. The CDR3 extends over 14 amino acids. The germline V gene encodes CDR1 MNHNS and CDR2 SASEGT. CDR3 region: CASRRVATNEKLFF. The CDR3, as DNA: TGTGCCAGCAGACGGGTTGCAACTAATGAAAAACTGTTTTTT.

This chain joins TRBV27 and TRBJ1-2; tentatively, D is TRBD1 (6 bases). Germline CDR1 reads MNHEY; CDR2 reads SMNVEV (reference sequence). CDR3 size: 14 residues. Trimming removed 5 bases from V and 2 bases from J, with 12 bases in between. As DNA, the CDR3 is TGTGCCAGCAGTACCGTGGACAGAAACTATGGCTACACCTTC. This sequence encodes CASSTVDRNYGYTF.

A few counts support this clone. The chain is built from TRBV6-5 and TRBJ1-2, with TRBD1 matching over 7 bases. The germline gives CDR1 MNHEY, CDR2 SVGAGI. This CDR3 region has 16 residues. V lost 0 bases and J lost 5; bases outside the gene matches: 9. The DNA of the CDR3 is TGTGCCAGCAGTTACTCCAGGACAGGAGGGGGGTATGGCTACACCTTC. This gives the protein CASSYSRTGGGYGYTF.

The chain couples TRBV5-1 to TRBJ2-5; possibly TRBD2 for D (6 bases). Trimming removed 3 bases at V and 1 base at J, with 10 bases between. Looked up from germline, CDR1 is SGHRS and CDR2 is YFSETQ. The CDR3 extends over 14 amino acids. CDR3 DNA: TGCGCCAGCAGCTGGGGAGCGGGCCAAGAGACCCAGTACTTC. This translates into CASSWGAGQETQYF.

This clone has only one observation. V gene TRBV11-2 combines with J gene TRBJ2-7, with a possible D match to TRBD2 (6 bases). V was shortened by 8 bases and J by 2 bases, with 10 bases between the two germline ends. Looked up from germline, CDR1 is SGHAT and CDR2 is FQNNGV. This CDR3 has 12 residues. The CDR3 sequence is CASGGVAYEQYF. Written as DNA, the CDR3 is TGTGCCAGCGGCGGGGTGGCCTACGAGCAGTACTTC.

This clone was seen a few times. This chain links TRBV5-4 with TRBJ1-1, with TRBD1 matching over 7 bases. Germline assignment: CDR1 SGHNT and CDR2 YYREEE (reference sequence). This CDR3 spans 15 amino acids. V shed 0 bases, J shed 5 bases, and the junction held 7 bases outside the gene matches. The CDR3: CASSLVRGRKTEAFF. In DNA form, the CDR3 reads TGTGCCAGCAGCTTGGTTAGGGGGCGCAAAACTGAAGCTTTCTTT.

This chain connects TRBV27 to TRBJ2-5; TRBD2 is a possible D gene (6 bases). CDR3 length: 16 residues. Germline CDR1 reads MNHEY; CDR2 reads SMNVEV (reference sequence). V lost 1 base, J lost 2 bases, and 14 bases lay in between. This CDR3 is CASSLLPGEAQETQYF. The CDR3 bases are TGTGCCAGCAGTTTATTGCCGGGAGAGGCTCAAGAGACCCAGTACTTC.

The J gene is TRBJ2-7, the V gene TRBV6-1, with 7 positions matching TRBD1. The CDR3 totals 13 residues. The V gene end was trimmed by 6 bases and the J gene end by 5 bases; junction bases not matched to a gene: 7. The germline gives CDR1 MNHNS, CDR2 SASEGT. The CDR3 here is CASRRTGSHEQYF. The CDR3 bases are TGTGCCAGCAGGAGGACAGGTTCCCACGAGCAGTACTTC.

The chain uses TRBV25-1 and TRBJ2-7; 14 nucleotides line up with TRBD2. The CDR3 has 15 amino acids. Germline values: CDR1 MGHDK, CDR2 SYGVNS. The V gene end was trimmed by 8 bases and the J gene end by 6 bases; junction bases not matched to a gene: 9. Here the CDR3 DNA reads TGTGCCAGCTACGGAATGGGACTAGCGGGGGCCGAGCAGTACTTC. Its protein is CASYGMGLAGAEQYF.